A selection of T cell receptor beta chains follows, all from one sample in a study of T cell changes during pregnancy in multiple sclerosis. Produced via immunoSEQ multiplex PCR; TCRdb's table is partial and in-frame only. The sample carries 85,000 to 120,000 clones, around 90% recorded once. Source: peripheral blood, taken before pregnancy. These receptors were obtained from a female donor with multiple sclerosis, enrolled in a pregnancy study. CDR3s include the opening cysteine and the closing phenylalanine or tryptophan. The D gene is left open where the match is weak. Expanded clones are given a class, and other clones once, few, many or no size at all.

D	size	V	J	CDR3	DNA
TRBD2	NA	TRBV18	TRBJ2-3	CASSPPGTSFDTQYF	TGTGCCAGCTCACCACCCGGGACTAGCTTTGATACGCAGTATTTT
TRBD1	NA	TRBV7-2	TRBJ2-1	CASSLVRQGAGNEQFF	TGTGCCAGCAGCTTAGTCCGGCAGGGGGCGGGGAATGAGCAGTTCTTC
NA	NA	TRBV6-5	TRBJ2-3	CASEAGSTDTQYF	TGTGCCAGCGAGGCAGGGTCGACAGATACGCAGTATTTT
TRBD2	NA	TRBV30	TRBJ2-1	CAWDSPTSGSSYNEQFF	TGTGCCTGGGATAGCCCGACTAGCGGGAGTTCATACAATGAGCAGTTCTTC
NA	NA	TRBV9	TRBJ2-1	CASSLGGGSYNEQFF	TGTGCCAGCAGCCTTGGGGGCGGGTCCTACAATGAGCAGTTCTTC
TRBD2	NA	TRBV6-1	TRBJ2-7	CASSEALGGAGEQYF	TGTGCCAGCAGTGAAGCGCTCGGGGGGGCCGGAGAGCAGTACTTC
TRBD1	NA	TRBV5-1	TRBJ2-7	CASRPWSGQPIYEQYF	TGCGCCAGCAGGCCCTGGTCGGGACAGCCTATTTACGAGCAGTACTTC
NA	once	TRBV25-1	TRBJ2-5	CASSPSGIGGETQYF	TGTGCCAGCAGCCCTTCAGGGATTGGCGGAGAGACCCAGTACTTC
TRBD2	NA	TRBV6-6	TRBJ2-2	CASSYWAGGRTGELFF	TGTGCCAGCAGTTACTGGGCGGGGGGACGAACCGGGGAGCTGTTTTTT
NA	NA	TRBV7-2	TRBJ1-4	CASSLGRRTTNEKLFF	TGTGCCAGCAGCTTAGGGCGGCGGACAACTAATGAAAAACTGTTTTTT
NA	NA	TRBV13	TRBJ1-5	CASSVRGANQPQHF	TGTGCCAGCAGCGTGCGGGGGGCGAATCAGCCCCAGCATTTT
TRBD2	once	TRBV6-6	TRBJ2-7	CASSASGSSSYEQYF	TGTGCCAGCAGCGCCAGCGGGAGTTCCTCCTACGAGCAGTACTTC
TRBD2	once	TRBV14	TRBJ2-1	CASSLRTGSGRTLRNEQFF	TGTGCCAGCAGCCTTAGAACGGGGAGCGGGAGGACACTGCGGAATGAGCAGTTCTTC
TRBD1	NA	TRBV6-5	TRBJ1-1	CASSYSGTVNTEAFF	TGTGCCAGCAGTTACTCCGGGACAGTGAACACTGAAGCTTTCTTT
NA	NA	TRBV2	TRBJ2-4	CASRGPRDATKIAKNIQYF	TGTGCCAGCAGGGGGCCGCGGGACGCTACAAAAATAGCCAAAAACATTCAGTACTTC
TRBD1	NA	TRBV7-3	TRBJ2-5	CASSPTGGPETQYF	TGTGCCAGCAGCCCTACAGGGGGCCCAGAGACCCAGTACTTC
NA	once	TRBV7-9	TRBJ2-5	CASSPFPGVQTQYF	TGTGCCAGCAGCCCATTTCCGGGGGTGCAGACCCAGTACTTC